This entry describes one T cell receptor (beta chain). The sample is drawn from a study of control samples from healthy donors and cancer patients. The germline V gene has CDR1 SQVTM and CDR2 ANQGSEA. CDR3 length: 12 residues. V was clipped by 5 bases and J by 2 bases, with 9 bases between them. Clones were sequenced by immunoSEQ multiplex PCR, and TCRdb holds only the in-frame ones, with some missing. Of 85,000 to 120,000 clones in the sample, around 92% are singletons; the top ten hold under 3%. The receptor comes from a woman in her late teens or twenties in good health. This rearrangement joins TRBV29-1 to TRBJ1-2; D ambiguous. Input material: blood. CDR3 sequence: CSVIQTNYGYTF. CDR3 nucleotides: TGCAGCGTTATTCAAACGAACTATGGCTACACCTTC. The whole variable domain, filled in from reference TRBV29-1 and TRBJ1-2, reads SAVISQKPSRDICQRGTSLTIQCQVDSQVTMMFWYRQQPGQSLTLIATANQGSEATYESGFVIDKFPISRPNLTFSTLTVSNMSPEDSSIYLCSVIQTNYGYTFGSGTRLTVV.